This passage covers 21 T cell receptor beta chains from one sample sequenced in a study of blood T cell repertoires in COVID-19. TCRdb's table, derived via immunoSEQ multiplex PCR, lists solely in-frame clones and lacks some. The data contain a few hundred thousand clones, approximately 88% of them singletons. The sample consisted of PBMCs or T cells enriched from blood (not recorded which). These receptor sequences come from a woman in her late teens or twenties who had recovered from COVID-19.

V gene TRBV2 combines with J gene TRBJ1-2; D not resolved. Germline V CDR1 and CDR2: SNHLY, FYNNEI. V dropped 7 bases and J dropped 7 bases, with 16 bases sitting between them. This CDR3 has 13 residues. The CDR3, as DNA: TGTGCCAGCATGACTGGCCGGTCGGGTGGCTACACCTTC. Protein product: CASMTGRSGGYTF. Combining the CDR3 with reference TRBV2 and TRBJ1-2 gives the whole variable domain EPEVTQTPSHQVTQMGQEVILRCVPISNHLYFYWYRQILGQKVEFLVSFYNNEISEKSEIFDDQFSVERPDGSNFTLKIRSTKLEDSAMYFCASMTGRSGGYTFGSGTRLTVV.

The chain recombines TRBV27 with TRBJ2-1; 9 positions match TRBD1. J lost 6 bases, V lost 0 bases, and 6 bases had no gene match. CDR1 is MNHEY, CDR2 SMNVEV, per germline (reference sequence). This CDR3 is built from 16 residues. CDR3 region: CASSLSFGTGSNEQFF. CDR3 nucleotides: TGTGCCAGCAGTTTATCGTTTGGGACAGGGTCCAATGAGCAGTTCTTC.

The rearrangement uses TRBV4-3 and TRBJ2-7; weak D call: TRBD2 (6 bases). Germline lookup yields CDR1 LGHNA and CDR2 YSLEER. The CDR3 totals 14 residues. V was cut by 0 bases and J by 7 bases, with 13 bases left in between. The CDR3 DNA is TGCGCCAGCAGCCAAGATCTCCCAGGGAGGGAGCAGTACTTC. It encodes CASSQDLPGREQYF.

The chain links TRBV19 to TRBJ2-5; 9 bases fit TRBD1. Germline lookup yields CDR1 LNHDA and CDR2 SQIVND (reference sequence). This CDR3 contains 15 residues. Germline trimming cut 3 bases from V and 3 bases from J; bases unmatched to any gene: 5. This chain's CDR3 is CASSITGTGKETQYF. The CDR3 nucleotides read TGTGCCAGTAGTATTACGGGGACAGGGAAAGAGACCCAGTACTTC. Drawing the rest from reference TRBV19 and TRBJ2-5, the complete variable domain is DGGITQSPKYLFRKEGQNVTLSCEQNLNHDAMYWYRQDPGQGLRLIYYSQIVNDFQKGDIAEGYSVSREKKESFPLTVTSAQKNPTAFYLCASSITGTGKETQYFGPGTRLLVL.

The V gene is TRBV6-5, the J gene TRBJ2-7, with 8 bases aligning to TRBD1. The CDR3 length is 13 residues. Per the germline V gene, CDR1 is MNHEY and CDR2 is SVGAGI. With 6 bases clipped from V and 6 bases from J, the junction kept 7 bases outside the gene matches. This CDR3 reads CASRRQGLGEQYF. CDR3 DNA sequence: TGTGCCAGCAGACGACAGGGGTTAGGCGAGCAGTACTTC.

The table lists this clone with a count of one. The J gene is TRBJ1-4, the V gene TRBV28; no reliable D call. This CDR3 comprises 13 residues. Germline V lookup: CDR1 MDHEN, CDR2 SYDVKM. The ends were cut back, 4 bases at V and 4 bases at J, with 7 bases in the middle. The CDR3 DNA is TGTGCCAGCAGTTCGGGGATTAATGAAAAACTGTTTTTT. Translation gives CASSSGINEKLFF. Filled out from reference TRBV28 and TRBJ1-4, the complete variable domain reads DVKVTQSSRYLVKRTGEKVFLECVQDMDHENMFWYRQDPGLGLRLIYFSYDVKMKEKGDIPEGYSVSREKKERFSLILESASTNQTSMYLCASSSGINEKLFFGSGTQLSVL.

V and J are TRBV15 and TRBJ1-2, with TRBD1 identical over 10 bases. The CDR3 extends over 18 amino acids. V trimming: 1 base; J trimming: 4 bases; junction bases outside the gene matches: 12. Germline V CDR1 and CDR2: LNHNV, YYDKDF (reference sequence). The CDR3 sequence: CATSRGRDRGYSVYGYTF. As DNA, the CDR3 is TGTGCCACCAGCAGAGGCCGGGACAGGGGTTATTCTGTCTATGGCTACACCTTC.

This chain links TRBV3-1 (or the pseudogene TRBV3-2) with TRBJ1-1; 8 nucleotides align to TRBD1. The germline CDR1 and CDR2 sequences are LGHDT and YNNKEL (reference sequence). V was clipped by 7 bases and J by 6 bases; unmatched bases: 19. This CDR3 contains 17 residues. The CDR3, as DNA: TGTGCCAGCACCCTCAAGAATGCAGGGGGCTATTGGTCTGAAGCTTTCTTT. It codes for CASTLKNAGGYWSEAFF.

This rearrangement joins TRBV5-6 to TRBJ2-1; 8 bases map to TRBD2. CDR1 and CDR2 from the germline V gene are SGHDT and YYEEEE. V dropped 9 bases and J dropped 1; count of bases not matched to a gene: 18. The CDR3 sequence is 18 residues long. This CDR3 is CAKLDPAGVGQSYNEQFF. CDR3 sequence (DNA): TGTGCCAAGCTTGACCCAGCGGGGGTTGGGCAATCCTACAATGAGCAGTTCTTC.

The CDR3 bases are TGTGCCATCAGTGAGTCCGGCGGGACAGGGCTTAGCTATGGCTACACCTTC. The encoded protein is CAISESGGTGLSYGYTF. The chain joins TRBV10-3 to TRBJ1-2, with TRBD1 matching 9 bases. Germline lookup yields CDR1 ENHRY and CDR2 SYGVKD. The CDR3 consists of 17 residues. The ends lost 0 bases at V and 4 bases at J; junction bases unmatched: 9.

This sequence joins TRBV28 and TRBJ1-5, with a possible D match to TRBD1 (6 bases). The CDR3 extends over 14 amino acids. Germline loops: CDR1 MDHEN, CDR2 SYDVKM. V lost 4 bases and J lost 4, with 11 bases in between. In DNA form, the CDR3 reads TGTGCCAGCAGTTGGAACAGGGTGAATCAGCCCCAGCATTTT. The encoded protein is CASSWNRVNQPQHF.

The rearrangement joins TRBV14 to TRBJ1-2, with 7 bases lining up with TRBD1. V shed 4 bases and J 1 base; nucleotides not matched to a gene: 9. Germline assignment: CDR1 SGHDN and CDR2 FVKESK. The CDR3 loop spans 16 amino acids. The CDR3 region has the DNA TGTGCCAGCAGCCCCTCTCAGGGACAGCTTAACTATGGCTACACCTTC. Encoded protein: CASSPSQGQLNYGYTF.

The gene calls are TRBV19 and TRBJ1-2, with D possibly being TRBD1 (5 bases). CDR1 and CDR2 from the germline V gene are LNHDA and SQIVND (reference sequence). V was trimmed by 3 bases and J by 8 bases, leaving 10 bases between them. CDR3 size: 12 residues. The CDR3 DNA reads as TGTGCCAGTAGTATTCGGGGGTCCGGCTACACCTTC. Amino acids: CASSIRGSGYTF.

V and J are TRBV5-1 and TRBJ1-1, with 7 bases matching TRBD1. This CDR3 has 15 amino acids. With V trimmed by 3 bases and J by 3 bases, 8 bases remained unmatched. Per the germline V gene, CDR1 is SGHRS and CDR2 is YFSETQ. The CDR3 is CASSSQTGSYTEAFF. The CDR3 bases are TGCGCCAGCAGCTCGCAGACAGGGTCGTACACTGAAGCTTTCTTT.

The CDR3 sequence is CASSLGSPSSYNSPLHF. As DNA, the CDR3 is TGTGCCAGCAGCCTAGGAAGCCCGAGCTCCTATAATTCACCCCTCCACTTT. V usage is TRBV11-2 and J usage is TRBJ1-6; D ambiguous. The CDR3 has 17 amino acids. Germline V gene lookup returns CDR1 SGHAT and CDR2 FQNNGV. Trimming shortened V by 5 bases and J by 0 bases, and 14 bases separated the two germline ends.

The rearrangement joins TRBV6-5 to TRBJ2-5, with 10 bases matching TRBD2. CDR1 and CDR2 (germline): MNHEY, SVGAGI. V shed 2 bases, J shed 5 bases, and the junction held 2 bases outside the gene matches. The CDR3 totals 14 residues. This CDR3 is CASSYLSGGETQYF. As DNA, the CDR3 is TGTGCCAGCAGTTACCTTAGCGGGGGGGAGACCCAGTACTTC.

The chain employs TRBV28 and TRBJ1-3, with TRBD1 matching over 9 bases. CDR1 is MDHEN, CDR2 SYDVKM, per germline. V was clipped by 6 bases and J by 1 base; unmatched bases: 4. The CDR3 is 15 residues long. Written as DNA, the CDR3 is TGTGCCAGCAGGGTGGACAGGGGTTCTGGAAACACCATATATTTT. It specifies CASRVDRGSGNTIYF.

The rearrangement joins TRBV7-2 to TRBJ2-5; possibly TRBD1 for D (6 bases). V was trimmed by 5 bases and J by 2 bases, leaving 15 bases between them. This CDR3 has 15 residues. CDR1 is SGHTA, CDR2 FQGNSA, per germline. The DNA for the CDR3 is TGTGCCAGCAGCGGCCAGGGGTTTTGGCAAGAGACCCAGTACTTC. Its protein is CASSGQGFWQETQYF.

This chain connects TRBV3-1 (or the pseudogene TRBV3-2) to TRBJ1-2; D not resolved. CDR1 is LGHDT, CDR2 YNNKEL, per germline (reference sequence). The CDR3 runs to 15 residues. The ends were cut back, 8 bases at V and 8 bases at J, with 24 bases in the middle. CDR3 amino acids: CASGDSSRVVKGYTF. The DNA for the CDR3 is TGTGCCAGCGGAGATTCAAGCCGGGTAGTAAAGGGCTACACCTTC.

CDR3 nucleotide sequence: TGTGCCAGTAGTACACAGGGGGGGCCCTACGAGCAGTACTTC. Protein product: CASSTQGGPYEQYF. The chain uses TRBV19 and TRBJ2-7, with a weak D call TRBD1 (8 bases). Trimming stripped 4 bases from V and 2 bases from J, with 12 bases between. Germline values: CDR1 LNHDA, CDR2 SQIVND (reference sequence). This CDR3 spans 14 amino acids. Together with reference TRBV19 and TRBJ2-7, the CDR3 gives the full variable domain: DGGITQSPKYLFRKEGQNVTLSCEQNLNHDAMYWYRQDPGQGLRLIYYSQIVNDFQKGDIAEGYSVSREKKESFPLTVTSAQKNPTAFYLCASSTQGGPYEQYFGPGTRLTVT.

The rearrangement uses TRBV7-2 and TRBJ1-5; D is possibly TRBD1 (6 bases). Germline lookup yields CDR1 SGHTA and CDR2 FQGNSA. The CDR3 runs to 15 residues. Between the trimmed V and J ends, which lost 1 base and 7 bases, there was a span of 14 bases. The CDR3 sequence is CASSLEPGVSQPQHF. The DNA of the CDR3 is TGTGCCAGCAGCTTAGAGCCAGGGGTGTCGCAGCCCCAGCATTTT.